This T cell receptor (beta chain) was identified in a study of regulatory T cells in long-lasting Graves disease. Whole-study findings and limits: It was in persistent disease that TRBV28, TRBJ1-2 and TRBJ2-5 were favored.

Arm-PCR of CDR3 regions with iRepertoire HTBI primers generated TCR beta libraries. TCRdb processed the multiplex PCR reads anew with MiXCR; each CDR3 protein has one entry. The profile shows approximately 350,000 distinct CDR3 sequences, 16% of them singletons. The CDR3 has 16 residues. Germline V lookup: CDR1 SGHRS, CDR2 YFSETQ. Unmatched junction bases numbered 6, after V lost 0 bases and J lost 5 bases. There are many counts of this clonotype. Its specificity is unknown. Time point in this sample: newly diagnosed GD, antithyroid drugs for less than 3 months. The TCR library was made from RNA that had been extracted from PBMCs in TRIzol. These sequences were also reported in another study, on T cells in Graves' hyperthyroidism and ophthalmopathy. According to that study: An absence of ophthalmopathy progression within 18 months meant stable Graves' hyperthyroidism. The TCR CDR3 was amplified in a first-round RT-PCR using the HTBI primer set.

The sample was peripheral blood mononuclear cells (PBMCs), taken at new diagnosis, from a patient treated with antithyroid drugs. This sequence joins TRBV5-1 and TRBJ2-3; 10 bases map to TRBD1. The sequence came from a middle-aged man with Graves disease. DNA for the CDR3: TGCGCCAGCAGCTTGGTCCGACAGGGGGCGATAGATACGCAGTATTTT. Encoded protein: CASSLVRQGAIDTQYF.